Sequencing of this TCR beta chain was carried out in a study of blood T cell repertoires in COVID-19. For the study at large: Sources were T cells, B-cell-depleted T cells, or PBMCs; the material itself was cDNA or gDNA.

Germline CDR1 MNHEY, CDR2 SVGAGI. The J segment lost 5 bases and the V segment lost 6 bases, leaving 8 bases of the junction unmatched. This CDR3 contains 15 residues. Per the study methods: Amplification from reference gene primers served as the basis for estimated nucleated cell counts. Clones were read by immunoSEQ multiplex PCR, and TCRdb kept only the in-frame ones, dropping some. D and trimming were read from the DNA, whereas the V and J calls and clone size are those reported in that table. This table holds about 63,000 clones, approximately 81% found once. The V call is TRBV6-5, the J call TRBJ2-5, with 11 bases aligning to TRBD1. The specimen sequenced was PBMCs or T cells enriched from blood (not recorded which). This TCR was recovered from a woman in her 40s with acute COVID-19. The CDR3 region is CASRRTGGWRETQYF. The CDR3 DNA sequence: TGTGCCAGCAGGAGGACAGGGGGCTGGCGTGAGACCCAGTACTTC.